This T cell receptor beta chain is drawn from a study of shared clonotypes between healthy human individuals. Study observations and caveats: Clonotype sharing across several donors was observed for around 5% of naive CD4 clonotypes. Sampling was confined to blood; repertoires within tissues likely differ.

Germline V gene sequence: CDR1 LGHNA, CDR2 YNFKEQ. V shed 5 bases and J shed 0 bases, with 17 bases lying between them. There are 17 residues in the CDR3. Comment on this clone: The target antigen is unknown.

Every contributor of samples was a Caucasian grown-up residing in Nashville, Tennessee. Repertoires were generated with immunoSEQ multiplex PCR, while TCRdb's copy carries only in-frame clones and drops some. The table has roughly 530,000 clones, 90% to 97% seen once. The receptor comes from a woman under 40 in good health. The sequenced sample was naive CD4+ T cells sorted from blood. Subset described: CD45RA+ positively selected. This rearrangement joins TRBV4-2 to TRBJ1-5, with D tentatively TRBD1 (5 bases). DNA for the CDR3: TGTGCCAGCAGCACGAGGAGGGACTGGTATAGCAATCAGCCCCAGCATTTT. It translates to CASSTRRDWYSNQPQHF.